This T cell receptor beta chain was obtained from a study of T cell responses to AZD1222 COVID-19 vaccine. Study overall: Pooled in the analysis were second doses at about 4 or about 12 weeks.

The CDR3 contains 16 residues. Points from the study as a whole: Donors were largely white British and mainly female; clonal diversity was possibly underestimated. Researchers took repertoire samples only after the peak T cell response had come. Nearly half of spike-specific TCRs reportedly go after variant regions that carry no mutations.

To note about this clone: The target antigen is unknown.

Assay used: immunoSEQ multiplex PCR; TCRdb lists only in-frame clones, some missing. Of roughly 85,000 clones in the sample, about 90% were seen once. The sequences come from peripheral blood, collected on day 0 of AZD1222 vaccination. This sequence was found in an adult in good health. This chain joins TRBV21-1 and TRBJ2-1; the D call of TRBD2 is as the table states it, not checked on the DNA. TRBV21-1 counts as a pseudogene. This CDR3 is CASSPSGDSEENEQFF. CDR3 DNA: TGTGCCAGCAGCCCATCCGGGGACTCCGAGGAAAATGAGCAGTTCTTC.